One sample yielded the 17 T cell receptor beta chains listed below, sequenced in a study of CD8 T cells in Susac syndrome. Random hexamers were used to reverse transcribe the RNA input (0.5 to 1 ug). Each CDR3 protein gets one entry after TCRdb re-called the immunoSEQ multiplex PCR reads with MiXCR. The sample includes some 300,000 distinct CDR3 sequences, roughly 84% of them seen just once. The sample taken for sequencing was CD8+ T cells from PBMCs. The receptors stem from a human donor with multiple sclerosis.

The chain couples TRBV28 to TRBJ2-1; TRBD1 matches at 8 bases. The CDR3 has 13 residues. The V and J ends lost 1 base and 9 bases, in that order; junction bases with no gene match: 2. Per the germline V gene, CDR1 is MDHEN and CDR2 is SYDVKM. CDR3 in amino acids: CASSLSGGGEQFF. In nucleotides, the CDR3 is TGTGCCAGCAGTTTATCAGGGGGCGGTGAGCAGTTCTTC.

The chain links TRBV6-1 to TRBJ2-1; D is possibly TRBD2 (6 bases). Germline V CDR1 and CDR2: MNHNS, SASEGT. The CDR3 has 15 amino acids. V shed 9 bases and J shed 1 base, with 16 bases lying between them. The CDR3 spells CASQLTSYSYNEQFF. CDR3 coding DNA: TGTGCCAGTCAACTGACTAGTTATTCCTACAATGAGCAGTTCTTC.

The rearrangement uses TRBV15 and TRBJ2-1, with 7 positions matching TRBD2. J gave up 0 bases and V 7 bases, and 6 bases lay outside the gene matches. Germline CDR1 and CDR2: LNHNV and YYDKDF (reference sequence). This CDR3 has 15 amino acids. CDR3 nucleotides: TGTGCCACCACAACCGGCGGGGGCTCCTACAATGAGCAGTTCTTC. It yields the protein CATTTGGGSYNEQFF.

The rearrangement links TRBV9 to TRBJ1-1; D remains unclear. There are 15 residues in the CDR3. Trimming removed 4 bases at V and 1 base at J, with 14 bases between. CDR1 is SGDLS, CDR2 YYNGEE, per germline. This chain's CDR3 is CASSPPQGGNTEAFF. CDR3 DNA: TGTGCCAGCAGCCCACCCCAAGGAGGGAACACTGAAGCTTTCTTT.

This clonotype has just a few counts. The V call is TRBV19, the J call TRBJ2-7; the match to TRBD1 covers 7 bases. Germline V gives CDR1 LNHDA, CDR2 SQIVND (reference sequence). V was clipped by 5 bases and J by 6 bases; unmatched bases: 10. This CDR3 spans 14 amino acids. The CDR3 bases are TGTGCCAGTAGTCCGGACAGGCGCGCCATCGAGCAGTACTTC. The encoded protein is CASSPDRRAIEQYF.

V gene TRBV5-1 combines with J gene TRBJ2-7; 12 nucleotides agree with TRBD2. V shed 3 bases, J shed 9 bases, and the junction held 7 bases outside the gene matches. This CDR3 contains 14 residues. Germline CDR1 and CDR2: SGHRS and YFSETQ. CDR3 amino acids: CASSSRLAGDAQYF. Here the CDR3 DNA reads TGCGCCAGCAGCTCGAGACTAGCGGGAGACGCGCAGTACTTC.

V usage is TRBV7-8 and J usage is TRBJ2-7, with TRBD2 matching 13 bases. V shed 4 bases, J shed 4 bases, and the junction held 7 bases outside the gene matches. Germline lookup yields CDR1 SGHVS and CDR2 FQNEAQ. The CDR3 consists of 16 residues. CDR3 sequence: CASSSGLAGEWYEQYF. As DNA, the CDR3 is TGTGCCAGCAGCTCAGGACTAGCGGGAGAATGGTACGAGCAGTACTTC.

The rearrangement joins TRBV27 to TRBJ2-5; weak D call: TRBD2 (6 bases). Trimming stripped 0 bases from V and 4 bases from J, with 12 bases between. Germline assignment: CDR1 MNHEY and CDR2 SMNVEV (reference sequence). CDR3 length: 15 residues. CDR3 region: CASSLSIWGGETQYF. The CDR3 region has the DNA TGTGCCAGCAGTTTATCGATCTGGGGAGGAGAGACCCAGTACTTC.

The chain couples TRBV20-1 to TRBJ2-5, with D unresolved. The germline V gene encodes CDR1 DFQATT and CDR2 SNEGSKA (reference sequence). This CDR3 region has 11 residues. V lost 0 bases and J lost 5, with 4 bases in between. CDR3 DNA sequence: TGCAGTGCTAGAGATCTCGAGACCCAGTACTTC. Its protein is CSARDLETQYF.

V and J are TRBV10-3 and TRBJ1-1; D gene unclear. The CDR3 runs to 12 residues. V lost 3 bases to trimming and J lost 3 bases, with 5 bases between them. CDR1 and CDR2 (germline): ENHRY, SYGVKD. The CDR3 here is CAISERDTEAFF. The CDR3 nucleotides read TGTGCCATCAGTGAAAGGGACACTGAAGCTTTCTTT.

The chain combines TRBV11-2 with TRBJ2-7; a possible D gene is TRBD2 (6 bases). The CDR3 runs to 14 residues. CDR1 SGHAT and CDR2 FQNNGV come from the germline V gene. V was shortened by 1 base and J by 7 bases, with 14 bases between the two germline ends. This CDR3 is CASSLAPWGEEQYF. For the CDR3, the DNA is TGTGCCAGCAGCTTAGCCCCCTGGGGGGAAGAGCAGTACTTC.

The chain links TRBV12-3 or TRBV12-4 to TRBJ1-2; D ambiguous. The CDR3 covers 12 residues. V lost 4 bases to trimming and J lost 6 bases, with 9 bases between them. CDR3: CASSSGWDGYTF. The CDR3, as DNA: TGTGCCAGCAGTTCCGGGTGGGATGGCTACACCTTC.

The genes are TRBV5-6 and TRBJ1-1; possible D gene TRBD1, 6 bases. Germline V gene sequence: CDR1 SGHDT, CDR2 YYEEEE. Between the trimmed V and J ends, which lost 3 bases and 8 bases, there was a span of 17 bases. CDR3 size: 14 residues. CDR3 nucleotides: TGTGCCAGCAGCTCCAATCAGGGGCGCATAGAAGCTTTCTTT. As protein: CASSSNQGRIEAFF.

This CDR3 is CASSSPGGAYGYTF. The CDR3 DNA reads TGTGCCAGCAGTTCACCAGGGGGCGCCTATGGCTACACCTTC. This chain joins TRBV27 and TRBJ1-2; 8 bases are shared with TRBD1. This CDR3 is 14 amino acids long. Germline V gene sequence: CDR1 MNHEY, CDR2 SMNVEV (reference sequence). Unmatched junction bases numbered 5, after V lost 4 bases and J lost 4 bases.

This chain connects TRBV20-1 to TRBJ1-2; 8 nucleotides agree with TRBD1. Germline V gene lookup returns CDR1 DFQATT and CDR2 SNEGSKA (reference sequence). The CDR3 is made up of 14 amino acids. The ends lost 5 bases at V and 2 bases at J; junction bases unmatched: 7. DNA of the CDR3: TGCAGTGCTGCAAGGACAGGGAAGAACTATGGCTACACCTTC. The encoded protein is CSAARTGKNYGYTF.

The V and J genes are TRBV11-2 and TRBJ1-2; tentatively, D is TRBD1 (5 bases). Germline V gene lookup returns CDR1 SGHAT and CDR2 FQNNGV. The V gene lost 1 base and the J gene lost 2 bases, with 8 bases spanning the gap. The CDR3 totals 14 residues. CDR3 in DNA: TGTGCCAGCAGCTTAGTCACAGGCAACTATGGCTACACCTTC. Translated, it gives CASSLVTGNYGYTF.

The chain has TRBV7-8 and TRBJ2-3; 16 nucleotides match TRBD2. Germline V CDR1 and CDR2: SGHVS, FQNEAQ. This CDR3 is built from 17 residues. After removal of 5 bases from V and 2 bases from J, the junction contained 4 bases not matched to a gene. The CDR3 spells CASSPGLAGGTTDTQYF. In nucleotides, the CDR3 is TGTGCCAGCAGCCCGGGACTAGCGGGAGGGACCACAGATACGCAGTATTTT.